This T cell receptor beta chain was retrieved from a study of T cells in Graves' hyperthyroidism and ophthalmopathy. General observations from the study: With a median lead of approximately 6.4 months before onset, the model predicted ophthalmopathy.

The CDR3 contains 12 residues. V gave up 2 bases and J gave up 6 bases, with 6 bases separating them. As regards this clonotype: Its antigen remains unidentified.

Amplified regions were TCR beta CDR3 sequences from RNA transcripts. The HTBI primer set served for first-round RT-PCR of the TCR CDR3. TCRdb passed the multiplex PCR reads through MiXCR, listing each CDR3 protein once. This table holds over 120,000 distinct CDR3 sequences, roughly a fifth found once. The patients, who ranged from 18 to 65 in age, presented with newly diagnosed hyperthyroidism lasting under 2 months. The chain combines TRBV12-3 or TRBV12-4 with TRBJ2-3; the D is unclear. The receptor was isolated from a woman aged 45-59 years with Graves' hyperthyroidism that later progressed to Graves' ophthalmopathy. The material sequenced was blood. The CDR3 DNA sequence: TGTGCCAGCAGTTTACAGGCTGATACGCAGTATTTT. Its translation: CASSLQADTQYF.